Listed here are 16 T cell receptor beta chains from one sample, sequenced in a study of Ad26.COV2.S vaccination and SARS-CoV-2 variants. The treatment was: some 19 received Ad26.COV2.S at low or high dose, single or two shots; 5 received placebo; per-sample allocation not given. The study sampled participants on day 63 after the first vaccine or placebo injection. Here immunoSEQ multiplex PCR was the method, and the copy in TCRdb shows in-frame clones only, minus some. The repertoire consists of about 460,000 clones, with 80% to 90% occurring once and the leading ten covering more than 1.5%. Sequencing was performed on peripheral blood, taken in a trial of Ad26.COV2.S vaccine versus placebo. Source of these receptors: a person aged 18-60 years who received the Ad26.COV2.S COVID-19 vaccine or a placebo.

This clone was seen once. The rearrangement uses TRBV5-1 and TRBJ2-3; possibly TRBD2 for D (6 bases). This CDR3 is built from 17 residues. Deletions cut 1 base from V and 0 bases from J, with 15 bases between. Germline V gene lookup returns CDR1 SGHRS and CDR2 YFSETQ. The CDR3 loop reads CASSLYRAGSSTDTQYF. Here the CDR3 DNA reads TGCGCCAGCAGCTTGTATAGGGCGGGGTCTAGCACAGATACGCAGTATTTT. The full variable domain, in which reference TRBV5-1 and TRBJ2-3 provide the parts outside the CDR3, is KAGVTQTPRYLIKTRGQQVTLSCSPISGHRSVSWYQQTPGQGLQFLFEYFSETQRNKGNFPGRFSGRQFSNSRSEMNVSTLELGDSALYLCASSLYRAGSSTDTQYFGPGTRLTVL.

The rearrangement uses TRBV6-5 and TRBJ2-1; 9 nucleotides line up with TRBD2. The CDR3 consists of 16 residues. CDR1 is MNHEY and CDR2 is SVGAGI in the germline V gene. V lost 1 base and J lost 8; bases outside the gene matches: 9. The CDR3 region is CASSYFGGRALDEQFF. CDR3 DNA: TGTGCCAGCAGTTACTTTGGCGGGAGGGCCTTAGATGAGCAGTTCTTC.

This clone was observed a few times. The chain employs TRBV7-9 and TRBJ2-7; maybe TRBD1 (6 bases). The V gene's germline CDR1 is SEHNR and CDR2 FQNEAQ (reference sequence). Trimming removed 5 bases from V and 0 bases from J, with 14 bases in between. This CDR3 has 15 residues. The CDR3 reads CASSPRQVLSYEQYF. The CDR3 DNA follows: TGTGCCAGCAGCCCCCGACAGGTCCTCTCCTACGAGCAGTACTTC.

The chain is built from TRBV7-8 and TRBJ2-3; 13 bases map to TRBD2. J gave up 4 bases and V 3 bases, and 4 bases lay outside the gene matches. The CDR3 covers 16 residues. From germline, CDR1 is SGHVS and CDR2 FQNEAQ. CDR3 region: CASSLRLAGGSDTQYF. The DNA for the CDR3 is TGTGCCAGCAGCTTGAGACTAGCGGGGGGATCAGATACGCAGTATTTT.

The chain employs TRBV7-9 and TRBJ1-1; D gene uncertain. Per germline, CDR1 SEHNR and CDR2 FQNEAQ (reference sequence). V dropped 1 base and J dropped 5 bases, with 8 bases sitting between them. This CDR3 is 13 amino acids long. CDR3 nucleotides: TGTGCCAGCAGCTTAGTCCCCCCGACTGAAGCTTTCTTT. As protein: CASSLVPPTEAFF.

The CDR3, as DNA: TGTGCCAGCAGCTTAGCGTACCAAGGACCTAATGAAAAACTGTTTTTT. Amino acid sequence: CASSLAYQGPNEKLFF. This sequence joins TRBV7-2 and TRBJ1-4; no clear D gene. CDR1 is SGHTA, CDR2 FQGNSA, per germline. V gave up 0 bases and J gave up 3 bases, with 11 bases separating them. This CDR3 spans 16 amino acids.

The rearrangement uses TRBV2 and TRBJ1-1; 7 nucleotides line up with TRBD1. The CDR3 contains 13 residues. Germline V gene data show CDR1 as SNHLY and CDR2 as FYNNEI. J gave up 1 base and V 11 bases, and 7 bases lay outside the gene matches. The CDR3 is CAVAGGQNTEAFF. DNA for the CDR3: TGTGCCGTCGCAGGGGGACAGAACACTGAAGCTTTCTTT.

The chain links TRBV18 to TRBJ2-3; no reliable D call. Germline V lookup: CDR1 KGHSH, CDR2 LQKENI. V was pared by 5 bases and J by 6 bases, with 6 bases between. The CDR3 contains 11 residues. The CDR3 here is CASSGSDTQYF. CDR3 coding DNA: TGTGCCAGCTCAGGTTCTGATACGCAGTATTTT.

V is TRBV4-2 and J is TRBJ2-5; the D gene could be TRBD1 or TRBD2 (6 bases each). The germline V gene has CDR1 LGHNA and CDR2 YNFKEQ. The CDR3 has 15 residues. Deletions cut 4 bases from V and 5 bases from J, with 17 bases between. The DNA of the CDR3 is TGTGCCAGCAGCCCCGGGGGCGCGGGCGGGGAGACCCAGTACTTC. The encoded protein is CASSPGGAGGETQYF.

The CDR3 DNA sequence: TGTGCCAGCAGCGTAGAGGGACAGGGGCAGGATTATGGCTACACCTTC. Its translation is CASSVEGQGQDYGYTF. The J gene is TRBJ1-2, the V gene TRBV9, with 10 bases fitting TRBD1. This CDR3 has 16 amino acids. The germline V gene encodes CDR1 SGDLS and CDR2 YYNGEE. Trimming took 0 bases from V and 5 from J; bases not matched to a gene: 7.

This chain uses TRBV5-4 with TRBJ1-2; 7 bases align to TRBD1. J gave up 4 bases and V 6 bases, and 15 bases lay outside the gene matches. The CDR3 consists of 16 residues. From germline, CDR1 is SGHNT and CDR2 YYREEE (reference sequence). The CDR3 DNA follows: TGTGCCAGCAAAGAATTCGACAGGGTCCCGTCCTATGGCTACACCTTC. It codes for CASKEFDRVPSYGYTF.

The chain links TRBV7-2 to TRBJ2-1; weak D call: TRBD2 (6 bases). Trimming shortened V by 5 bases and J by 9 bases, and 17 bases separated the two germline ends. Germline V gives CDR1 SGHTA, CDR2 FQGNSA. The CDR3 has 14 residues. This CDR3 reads CASSENRLVSEQFF. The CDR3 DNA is TGTGCCAGCAGCGAGAACAGACTAGTGAGTGAGCAGTTCTTC.

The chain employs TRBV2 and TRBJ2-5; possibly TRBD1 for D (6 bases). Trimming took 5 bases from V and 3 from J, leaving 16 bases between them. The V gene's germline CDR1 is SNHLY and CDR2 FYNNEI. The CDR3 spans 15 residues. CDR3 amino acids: CASSTLSAGEETQYF. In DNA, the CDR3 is TGTGCCAGCAGTACCCTATCGGCAGGGGAAGAGACCCAGTACTTC. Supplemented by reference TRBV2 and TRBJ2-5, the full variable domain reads EPEVTQTPSHQVTQMGQEVILRCVPISNHLYFYWYRQILGQKVEFLVSFYNNEISEKSEIFDDQFSVERPDGSNFTLKIRSTKLEDSAMYFCASSTLSAGEETQYFGPGTRLLVL.

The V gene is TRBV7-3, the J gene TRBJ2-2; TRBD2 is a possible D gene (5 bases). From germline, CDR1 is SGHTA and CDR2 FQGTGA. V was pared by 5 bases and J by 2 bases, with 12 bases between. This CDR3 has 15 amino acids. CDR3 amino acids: CASSPSGLNTGELFF. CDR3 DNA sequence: TGTGCCAGCAGCCCCAGCGGACTCAACACCGGGGAGCTGTTTTTT.

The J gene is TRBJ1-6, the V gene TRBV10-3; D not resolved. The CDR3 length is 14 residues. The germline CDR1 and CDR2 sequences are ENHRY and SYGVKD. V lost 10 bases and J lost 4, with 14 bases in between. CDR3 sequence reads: CASNDTPYNSPLHF. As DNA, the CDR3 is TGTGCCAGCAATGACACTCCATATAATTCACCCCTCCACTTT.

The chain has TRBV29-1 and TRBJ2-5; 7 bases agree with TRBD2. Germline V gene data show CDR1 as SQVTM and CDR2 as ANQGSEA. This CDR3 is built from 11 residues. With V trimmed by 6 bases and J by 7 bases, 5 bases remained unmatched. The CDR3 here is CSVTGGGTQYF. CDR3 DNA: TGCAGCGTAACGGGGGGTGGGACCCAGTACTTC.